The source of this T cell receptor beta chain is a study of T cell repertoires in cytomegalovirus infection. Study-wide points: CMV carriers having the relevant HLA were flagged by cumulative public TCR beta family frequency.

TCRdb re-called the reads through MiXCR, storing one row per CDR3 protein. Among under 850,000 distinct CDR3 sequences listed, less than 40% were seen once. V lost 5 bases and J lost 3; bases outside the gene matches: 6. The CDR3 consists of 14 residues. Per the germline V gene, CDR1 is SEHNR and CDR2 is FQNEAQ (reference sequence). As regards this clonotype: The antigen is unknown.

The clonotype originates from a human donor in good health (CMV status not recorded). Some clones in this sample may be carry-over from other donors' samples. The chain carries TRBV7-9 and TRBJ2-7, with 8 bases lining up with TRBD1. The sequencing sample was made of PBMCs. CDR3 coding DNA: TGTGCCAGCAGCCCGGGACAGGCTTTCTACGAGCAGTACTTC. Translation gives CASSPGQAFYEQYF.